The clone carrying this TCR beta chain occurred many times. This record comes from a study of T-cell reconstitution after alpha-beta-depleted transplantation in children. TCRbeta library preparation incorporated unique molecular identifiers. A single record per CDR3 protein comes from TCRdb applying MiXCR to the PCR reads. Of around 240,000 distinct CDR3 sequences listed, 7.5% to 10% are singletons. The germline CDR1 and CDR2 sequences are SGHDN and FVKESK. V was shortened by 8 bases and J by 1 base, with 11 bases between the two germline ends. This CDR3 is built from 13 residues. Sequencing used PBMCs from the stem cell graft donor, obtained from the stem cell graft. The chain uses TRBV14 and TRBJ1-1, with D possibly being TRBD1 (6 bases). This TCR derives from a human donor who donated a stem cell graft to a child with SCID. CDR3: CASRWDTNTEAFF. The CDR3 nucleotides are TGTGCCAGCCGTTGGGACACGAACACTGAAGCTTTCTTT.